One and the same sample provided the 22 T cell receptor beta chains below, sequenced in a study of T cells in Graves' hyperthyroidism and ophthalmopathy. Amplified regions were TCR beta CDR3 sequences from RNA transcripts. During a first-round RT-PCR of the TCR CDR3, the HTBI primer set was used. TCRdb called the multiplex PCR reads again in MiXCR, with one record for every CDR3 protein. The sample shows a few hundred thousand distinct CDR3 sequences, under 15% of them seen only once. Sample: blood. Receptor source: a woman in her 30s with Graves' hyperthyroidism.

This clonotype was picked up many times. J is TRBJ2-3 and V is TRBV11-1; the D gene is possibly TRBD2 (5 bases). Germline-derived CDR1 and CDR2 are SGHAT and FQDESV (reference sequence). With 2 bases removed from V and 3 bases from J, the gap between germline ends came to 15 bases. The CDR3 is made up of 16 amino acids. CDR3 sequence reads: CASSLTGGKVTDTQYF. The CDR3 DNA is TGTGCCAGCAGCTTAACTGGAGGCAAGGTGACAGATACGCAGTATTTT.

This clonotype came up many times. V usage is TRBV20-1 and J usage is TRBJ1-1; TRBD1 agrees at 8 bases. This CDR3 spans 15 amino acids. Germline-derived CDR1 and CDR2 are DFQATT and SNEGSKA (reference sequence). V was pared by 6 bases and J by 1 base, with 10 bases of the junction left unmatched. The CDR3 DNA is TGCAGTGCGGAGCCAGGGGGCCTAGGGAACACTGAAGCTTTCTTT. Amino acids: CSAEPGGLGNTEAFF.

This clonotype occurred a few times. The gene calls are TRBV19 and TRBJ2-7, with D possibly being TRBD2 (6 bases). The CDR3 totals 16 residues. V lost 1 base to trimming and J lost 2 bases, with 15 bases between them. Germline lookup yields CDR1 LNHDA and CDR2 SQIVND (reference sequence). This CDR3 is CASSIAGRGLTYEQYF. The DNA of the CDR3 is TGTGCCAGTAGTATAGCGGGGCGGGGATTAACCTACGAGCAGTACTTC. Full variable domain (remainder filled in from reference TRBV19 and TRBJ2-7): DGGITQSPKYLFRKEGQNVTLSCEQNLNHDAMYWYRQDPGQGLRLIYYSQIVNDFQKGDIAEGYSVSREKKESFPLTVTSAQKNPTAFYLCASSIAGRGLTYEQYFGPGTRLTVT.

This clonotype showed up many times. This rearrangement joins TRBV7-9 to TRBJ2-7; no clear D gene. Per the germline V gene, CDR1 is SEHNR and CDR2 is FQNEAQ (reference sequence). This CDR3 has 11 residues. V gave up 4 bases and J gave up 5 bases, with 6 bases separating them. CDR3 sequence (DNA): TGTGCCAGCAGCTCTTCACACGAGCAGTACTTC. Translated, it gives CASSSSHEQYF. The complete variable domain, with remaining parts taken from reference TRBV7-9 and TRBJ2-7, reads DTGVSQNPRHKITKRGQNVTFRCDPISEHNRLYWYRQTLGQGPEFLTYFQNEAQLEKSRLLSDRFSAERPKGSFSTLEIQRTEQGDSAMYLCASSSSHEQYFGPGTRLTVT.

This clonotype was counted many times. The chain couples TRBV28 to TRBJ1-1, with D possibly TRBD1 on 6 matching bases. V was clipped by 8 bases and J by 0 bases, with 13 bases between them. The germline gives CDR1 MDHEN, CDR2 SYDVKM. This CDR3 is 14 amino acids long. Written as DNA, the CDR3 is TGTGCCAGCTGGATGGGGGGCATGAACACTGAAGCTTTCTTT. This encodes CASWMGGMNTEAFF.

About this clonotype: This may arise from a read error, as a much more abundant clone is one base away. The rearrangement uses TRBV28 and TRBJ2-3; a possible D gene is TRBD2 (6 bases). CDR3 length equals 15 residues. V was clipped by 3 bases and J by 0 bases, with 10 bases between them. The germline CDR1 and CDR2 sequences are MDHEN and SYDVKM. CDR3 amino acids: CASSLQSGSTDTQYF. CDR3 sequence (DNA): TGTGCCAGCAGTTTGCAGAGCGGGAGCACAGATACGCAGTATTTT.

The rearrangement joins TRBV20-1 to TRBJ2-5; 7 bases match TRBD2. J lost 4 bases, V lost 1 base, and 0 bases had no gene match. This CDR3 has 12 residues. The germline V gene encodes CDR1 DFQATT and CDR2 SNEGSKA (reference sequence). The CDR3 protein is CSARAGGETQYF. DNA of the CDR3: TGCAGTGCTAGAGCGGGAGGAGAGACCCAGTACTTC.

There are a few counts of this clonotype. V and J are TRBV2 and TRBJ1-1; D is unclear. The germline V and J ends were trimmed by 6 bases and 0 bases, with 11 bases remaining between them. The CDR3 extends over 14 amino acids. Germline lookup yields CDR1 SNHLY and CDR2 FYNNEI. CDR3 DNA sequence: TGTGCCAGCAGAGGTTCCAGTATGAACACTGAAGCTTTCTTT. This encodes CASRGSSMNTEAFF.

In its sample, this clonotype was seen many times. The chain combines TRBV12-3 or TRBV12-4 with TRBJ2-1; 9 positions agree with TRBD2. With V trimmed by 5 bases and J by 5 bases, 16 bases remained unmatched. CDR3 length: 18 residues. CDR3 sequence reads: CASSAGTSLSSSDNEQFF. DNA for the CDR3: TGTGCCAGCAGTGCCGGGACTAGCCTCTCCTCGAGCGACAATGAGCAGTTCTTC.

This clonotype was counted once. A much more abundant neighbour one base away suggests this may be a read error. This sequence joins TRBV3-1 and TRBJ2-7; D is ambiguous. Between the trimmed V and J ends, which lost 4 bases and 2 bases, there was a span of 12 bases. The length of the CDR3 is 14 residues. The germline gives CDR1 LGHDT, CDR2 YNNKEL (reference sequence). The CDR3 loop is CASSPSVGPYEQYF. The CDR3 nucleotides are TGTGCCAGCAGCCCCTCCGTAGGACCCTACGAGCAGTACTTC.

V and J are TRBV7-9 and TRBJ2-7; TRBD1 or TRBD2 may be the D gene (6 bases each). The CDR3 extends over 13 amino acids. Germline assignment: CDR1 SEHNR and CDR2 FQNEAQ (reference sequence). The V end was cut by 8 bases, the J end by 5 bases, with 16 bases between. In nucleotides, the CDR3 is TGTGCCAGCGAATCCGGGGGCGCGGACGAGCAGTACTTC. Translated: CASESGGADEQYF.

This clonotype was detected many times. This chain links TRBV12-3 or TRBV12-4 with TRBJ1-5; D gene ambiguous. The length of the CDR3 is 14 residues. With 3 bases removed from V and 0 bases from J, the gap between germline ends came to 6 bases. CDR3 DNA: TGTGCCAGCAGTTTCAGTTATAGCAATCAGCCCCAGCATTTT. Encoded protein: CASSFSYSNQPQHF.

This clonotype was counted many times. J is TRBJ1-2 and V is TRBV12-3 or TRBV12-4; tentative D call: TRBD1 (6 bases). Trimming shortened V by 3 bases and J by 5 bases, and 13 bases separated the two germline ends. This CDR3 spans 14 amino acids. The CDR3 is CASSLGGQGYGYTF. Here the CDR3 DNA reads TGTGCCAGCAGTTTGGGGGGGCAGGGTTATGGCTACACCTTC.

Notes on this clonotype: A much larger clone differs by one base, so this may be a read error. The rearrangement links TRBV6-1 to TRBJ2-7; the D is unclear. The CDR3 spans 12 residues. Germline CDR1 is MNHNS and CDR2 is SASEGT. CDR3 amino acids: CASGFAVDEQCF. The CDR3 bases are TGTGCCAGCGGGTTTGCGGTAGACGAGCAGTGCTTC.

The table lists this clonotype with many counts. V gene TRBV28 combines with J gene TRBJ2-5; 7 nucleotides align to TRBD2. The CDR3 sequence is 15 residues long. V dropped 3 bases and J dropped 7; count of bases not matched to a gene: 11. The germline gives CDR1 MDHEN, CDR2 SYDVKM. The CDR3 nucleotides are TGTGCCAGCAGTTTCGATGGACTAGGCGGAGGGACCCAGTACTTC. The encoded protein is CASSFDGLGGGTQYF.

The CDR3 protein is CASRLPGQGMDYGYTF. As DNA, the CDR3 is TGTGCCAGCAGACTTCCGGGACAGGGGATGGACTATGGCTACACCTTC. The chain joins TRBV28 to TRBJ1-2; TRBD1 matches at 10 bases. The CDR3 spans 16 residues. V lost 6 bases and J lost 3; bases outside the gene matches: 10. Germline V gene sequence: CDR1 MDHEN, CDR2 SYDVKM.

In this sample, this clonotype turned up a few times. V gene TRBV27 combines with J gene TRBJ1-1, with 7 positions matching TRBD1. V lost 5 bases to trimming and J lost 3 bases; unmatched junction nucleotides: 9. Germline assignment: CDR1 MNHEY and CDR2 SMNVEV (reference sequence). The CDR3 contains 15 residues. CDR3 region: CASSPIDRVDTEAFF. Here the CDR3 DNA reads TGTGCCAGCAGTCCCATAGACAGGGTGGACACTGAAGCTTTCTTT.

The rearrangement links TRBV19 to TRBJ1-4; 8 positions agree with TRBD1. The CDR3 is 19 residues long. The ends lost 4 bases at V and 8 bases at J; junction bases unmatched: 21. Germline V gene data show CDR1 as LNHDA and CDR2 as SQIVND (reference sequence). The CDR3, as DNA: TGTGCCAGTAGTAAAAGGAGGACAGGGAACAAATTTTCGGAGGAAAAACTGTTTTTT. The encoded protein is CASSKRRTGNKFSEEKLFF.

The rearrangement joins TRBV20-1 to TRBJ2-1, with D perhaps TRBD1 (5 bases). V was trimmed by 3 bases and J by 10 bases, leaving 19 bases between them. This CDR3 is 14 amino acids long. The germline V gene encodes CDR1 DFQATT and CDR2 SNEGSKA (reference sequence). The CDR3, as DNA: TGCAGTGCTAGTATCTCGGACACCTCGGGCGAGCAGTTCTTC. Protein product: CSASISDTSGEQFF.

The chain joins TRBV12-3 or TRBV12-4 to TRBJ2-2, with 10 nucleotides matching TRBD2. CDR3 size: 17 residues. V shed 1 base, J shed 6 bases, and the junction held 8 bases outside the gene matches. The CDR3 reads CASSLELAGVLAGELFF. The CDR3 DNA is TGTGCCAGCAGTTTAGAGCTAGCGGGAGTTTTGGCCGGGGAGCTGTTTTTT.

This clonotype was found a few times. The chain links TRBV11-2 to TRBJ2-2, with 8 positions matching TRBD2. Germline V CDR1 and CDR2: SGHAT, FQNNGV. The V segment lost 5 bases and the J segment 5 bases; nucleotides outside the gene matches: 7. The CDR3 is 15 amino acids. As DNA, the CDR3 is TGTGCCAGCAGCCAAGCGGGAGAGAGGACCGGGGAGCTGTTTTTT. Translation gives CASSQAGERTGELFF.

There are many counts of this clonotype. CDR3 in amino acids: CASSYPGTGSYNEQFF. In nucleotides, the CDR3 is TGTGCCAGCAGTTACCCCGGGACAGGCTCCTACAATGAGCAGTTCTTC. The V and J genes are TRBV6-2 or TRBV6-3 and TRBJ2-1; 8 bases fit TRBD1. Germline V lookup: CDR1 MNHEY, CDR2 SVGEGT. Trimming removed 2 bases from V and 0 bases from J; junction bases left unmatched: 3. The CDR3 loop spans 16 amino acids.